A selection of T cell receptor beta chains follows, all from one sample in a study of T cell responses to AZD1222 COVID-19 vaccine. Only in-frame clones appear in the TCRdb table, and some are missing; sequencing was by immunoSEQ multiplex PCR. The sample contains 90,000 or so clones, 86% of which appear only once. The material sequenced was peripheral blood, taken on day 0 of AZD1222 vaccination. The receptors derive from an adult in good health. The CDR3 runs from the conserved cysteine through the conserved F or W. D genes are given only for firm matches. Clone size is not always given. Where it is, it says once, few, many or a class for expanded clones.

v_call	j_call	d_call	clone_size	cdr3_aa	cdr3_nt
TRBV4-1	TRBJ1-2	.	.	CASSHTSRGYTF	TGCGCCAGCAGCCATACCTCCAGGGGCTACACCTTC
TRBV5-1	TRBJ1-4	.	.	CASSWEGSDEKLFF	TGCGCCAGCAGCTGGGAAGGATCCGATGAAAAACTGTTTTTT
TRBV15	TRBJ2-1	TRBD2	.	CATSRAASGVNEQFF	TGTGCCACCAGCAGAGCGGCTAGCGGCGTGAATGAGCAGTTCTTC
TRBV7-2	TRBJ1-2	.	.	CASSQRTDFYGYTF	TGTGCCAGCAGCCAACGGACAGACTTCTATGGCTACACCTTC
TRBV7-8	TRBJ2-5	.	.	CASSELGGTEETQYF	TGTGCCAGCAGCGAACTAGGAGGGACGGAAGAGACCCAGTACTTC
TRBV5-1	TRBJ1-4	.	.	CASSLGRLNEKLFF	TGCGCCAGCAGCTTGGGCCGCCTGAATGAAAAACTGTTTTTT
TRBV7-2	TRBJ2-5	.	.	CASSLAVQGRETQYF	TGTGCCAGCAGCTTAGCTGTACAGGGAAGGGAGACCCAGTACTTC
TRBV5-4	TRBJ1-3	.	.	CASSPGMGNTIYF	TGTGCCAGCAGCCCCGGAATGGGAAACACCATATATTTT
TRBV30	TRBJ1-5	TRBD1	.	CAWSRDRGLFANQPQHF	TGTGCCTGGAGCCGGGACAGGGGATTATTTGCGAATCAGCCCCAGCATTTT
TRBV28	TRBJ2-2	.	.	CASRPAPINTGELFF	TGTGCCAGCAGGCCCGCCCCCATCAACACCGGGGAGCTGTTTTTT
TRBV27	TRBJ2-5	TRBD1	.	CASTDRVKETQYF	TGTGCCAGCACGGACAGGGTCAAAGAGACCCAGTACTTC
TRBV19	TRBJ1-2	TRBD1	.	CASIVSVTGIYGYTF	TGTGCCAGTATTGTATCTGTGACAGGGATCTATGGCTACACCTTC
TRBV7-2	TRBJ1-5	.	.	CASSLSQGNQPQHF	TGTGCCAGCAGCTTAAGCCAGGGTAACCAGCCCCAGCATTTT
TRBV7-9	TRBJ2-1	TRBD2	.	CASSYPSGGRVYEQFF	TGTGCCAGCAGCTACCCTAGCGGGGGGCGAGTCTATGAGCAGTTCTTC
TRBV27	TRBJ2-1	.	.	CASSLAGRNWDEQFF	TGTGCCAGCAGTTTGGCGGGCAGAAATTGGGATGAGCAGTTCTTC
TRBV19	TRBJ2-3	TRBD2	.	CASAAGDGDTQYF	TGTGCCAGCGCAGCGGGAGACGGTGATACGCAGTATTTT
TRBV7-3	TRBJ1-1	.	.	CASSATREDEAFF	TGTGCCAGCAGCGCCACTCGCGAGGATGAAGCTTTCTTT
TRBV7-9	TRBJ2-3	.	.	CASSLPQSRTDTQYF	TGTGCCAGCAGCTTGCCCCAGTCCCGCACAGATACGCAGTATTTT
TRBV6-5	TRBJ1-1	TRBD1	.	CASSPREDRGLVFF	TGTGCCAGCAGTCCTAGGGAGGACAGGGGGCTTGTCTTCTTT
TRBV18	TRBJ2-1	TRBD2	.	CASSPQGLAGVGEQFF	TGTGCCAGCTCACCCCAGGGACTAGCGGGAGTAGGTGAGCAGTTCTTC
TRBV6-6	TRBJ2-3	TRBD2	.	CASSYSAGASTDTQYF	TGTGCCAGCAGTTACTCTGCGGGAGCGAGCACAGATACGCAGTATTTT
TRBV3-1/TRBV3-2	TRBJ1-1	.	.	CASSQDTGGTEAFF	TGTGCCAGCAGCCAAGATACTGGGGGCACTGAAGCTTTCTTT
TRBV5-1	TRBJ2-2	TRBD1	.	CASSLEGQGANTGELFF	TGCGCCAGCAGCCTTGAGGGACAGGGGGCGAACACCGGGGAGCTGTTTTTT
TRBV19	TRBJ2-1	TRBD2	.	CASGRRREGAGAEQFF	TGTGCCAGTGGCAGAAGGCGGGAGGGGGCGGGCGCTGAGCAGTTCTTC
TRBV6-4	TRBJ1-1	.	.	CASSLSQGSTEAFF	TGTGCCAGCAGTCTTTCGCAGGGGTCAACTGAAGCTTTCTTT
TRBV28	TRBJ1-3	.	.	CASILGTGFGNTIYF	TGTGCCAGCATCCTTGGTACAGGTTTCGGAAACACCATATATTTT
TRBV19	TRBJ2-7	.	.	CASSPDTYEQYF	TGTGCCAGTAGTCCGGATACCTACGAGCAGTACTTC
TRBV6-1	TRBJ2-3	TRBD2	.	CASSEAAGGGTDTQYF	TGTGCCAGCAGTGAAGCCGCGGGAGGGGGAACAGATACGCAGTATTTT
TRBV6-5	TRBJ2-3	.	few	CASKVGQSTDTQYF	TGTGCCAGCAAGGTCGGACAGAGCACAGATACGCAGTATTTT
TRBV3-1/TRBV3-2	TRBJ2-7	.	.	CASSQPGATYEQYF	TGTGCCAGCAGCCAACCGGGGGCAACCTACGAGCAGTACTTC
TRBV7-2	TRBJ1-5	.	.	CASSLAANQPQHF	TGTGCCAGCAGCTTGGCGGCCAATCAGCCCCAGCATTTT
TRBV7-9	TRBJ1-2	TRBD1	.	CASSRDRGYGYTF	TGTGCCAGCAGCCGGGACAGGGGGTATGGCTACACCTTC
TRBV7-6	TRBJ2-2	.	.	CASSLLGQNTGELFF	TGTGCCAGCAGCTTGCTGGGACAGAACACCGGGGAGCTGTTTTTT
TRBV19	TRBJ1-4	TRBD1	.	CASSSQSGGWETNEKLFF	TGTGCCAGTTCATCTCAATCAGGGGGCTGGGAGACTAATGAAAAACTGTTTTTT
TRBV3-1/TRBV3-2	TRBJ1-3	.	.	CASSAQGSGNTIYF	TGTGCCAGCAGCGCACAGGGCTCTGGAAACACCATATATTTT
TRBV7-9	TRBJ2-1	.	.	CASSLNGWGVSEQFF	TGTGCCAGCAGCTTAAACGGTTGGGGGGTCAGTGAGCAGTTCTTC
TRBV7-2	TRBJ1-3	.	.	CASSGGGPYSGNTIYF	TGTGCCAGCAGCGGGGGGGGACCGTACTCTGGAAACACCATATATTTT
TRBV9	TRBJ1-1	TRBD1	.	CASSVDGRGATEAFF	TGTGCCAGCAGCGTAGACGGCAGGGGGGCCACTGAAGCTTTCTTT
TRBV19	TRBJ1-4	.	once	CASSPAGRGEKLFF	TGTGCCAGTAGTCCCGCAGGGCGGGGTGAAAAACTGTTTTTT
TRBV7-9	TRBJ2-3	.	.	CASSFFGVTGGDTQYF	TGTGCCAGCAGCTTTTTTGGAGTTACGGGCGGGGATACGCAGTATTTT
TRBV28	TRBJ2-3	TRBD2	few	CASSFLAGAADTQYF	TGTGCCAGCAGTTTCCTAGCGGGAGCGGCAGATACGCAGTATTTT
TRBV30	TRBJ2-2	.	.	CAFSKGVTGELFF	TGTGCCTTCTCCAAGGGGGTCACCGGGGAGCTGTTTTTT
TRBV7-2	TRBJ2-3	.	.	CASSLVGGPTGGDTQYF	TGTGCCAGCAGCTTAGTTGGCGGGCCTACGGGGGGCGATACGCAGTATTTT
TRBV9	TRBJ1-4	.	.	CASSVSTNEKLFF	TGTGCCAGCAGCGTTTCAACTAATGAAAAACTGTTTTTT
TRBV19	TRBJ2-7	TRBD2	.	CASSKFRLAGPDGYEQYF	TGTGCCAGTAGTAAATTCCGACTAGCGGGGCCGGATGGCTACGAGCAGTACTTC
TRBV7-2	TRBJ1-3	.	.	CASRLPTAGNTIYF	TGTGCCAGCAGGCTCCCGACAGCTGGAAACACCATATATTTT
TRBV13	TRBJ2-1	TRBD2	few	CASSPTSGILDEQFF	TGTGCCAGCAGCCCGACTAGCGGGATATTGGATGAGCAGTTCTTC
TRBV6-5	TRBJ1-5	.	.	CASSYSPGIGQPQHF	TGTGCCAGCAGTTACTCCCCCGGGATAGGGCAGCCCCAGCATTTT
TRBV5-1	TRBJ2-1	TRBD2	.	CASRAGGNYNEQFF	TGCGCCAGCAGAGCGGGAGGAAACTACAATGAGCAGTTCTTC
TRBV7-3	TRBJ2-2	TRBD1	.	CASSLGQGNTGELFF	TGTGCCAGCAGCCTTGGACAGGGCAACACCGGGGAGCTGTTTTTT
TRBV7-8	TRBJ2-1	.	.	CASSLEAQVYNEQFF	TGTGCCAGCAGCCTCGAGGCCCAGGTCTACAATGAGCAGTTCTTC
TRBV5-6	TRBJ2-4	.	.	CASSRGAVQAKNIQYF	TGTGCCAGCAGCAGGGGGGCAGTGCAAGCCAAAAACATTCAGTACTTC
TRBV6-5	TRBJ1-1	.	.	CASRIERTEAFF	TGTGCCAGCAGGATTGAGAGGACTGAAGCTTTCTTT
TRBV6-5	TRBJ2-5	.	.	CASSYKDSIQETQYF	TGTGCCAGCAGTTACAAAGACAGTATACAAGAGACCCAGTACTTC
TRBV7-2	TRBJ1-1	.	few	CASSSQWDTEAFF	TGTGCCAGCAGCTCTCAGTGGGACACTGAAGCTTTCTTT
TRBV5-1	TRBJ2-7	.	.	CASSFGDGSYEQYF	TGCGCCAGCAGCTTTGGGGACGGTTCCTACGAGCAGTACTTC
TRBV30	TRBJ1-1	.	.	CAWSSQQNTEAFF	TGTGCCTGGAGTTCCCAGCAGAACACTGAAGCTTTCTTT
TRBV28	TRBJ2-6	.	.	CASGRLFSGANVLTF	TGTGCCAGCGGACGACTCTTTTCTGGGGCCAACGTCCTGACTTTC
TRBV28	TRBJ2-3	.	.	CASSPPPGHTQYF	TGTGCCAGCAGTCCACCTCCGGGGCATACGCAGTATTTT
TRBV7-3	TRBJ1-2	TRBD1	.	CASSSTGVNGYTF	TGTGCCAGCAGCTCAACAGGGGTAAATGGCTACACCTTC